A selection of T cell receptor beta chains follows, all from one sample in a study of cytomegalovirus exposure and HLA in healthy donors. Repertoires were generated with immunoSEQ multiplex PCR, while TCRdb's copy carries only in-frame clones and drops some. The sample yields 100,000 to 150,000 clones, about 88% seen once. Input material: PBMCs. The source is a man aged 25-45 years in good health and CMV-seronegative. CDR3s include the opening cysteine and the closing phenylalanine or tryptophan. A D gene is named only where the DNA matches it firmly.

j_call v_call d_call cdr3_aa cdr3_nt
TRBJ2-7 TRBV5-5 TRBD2 CASSVPGTSGYEQYF TGTGCCAGCAGCGTACCCGGGACTAGCGGGTACGAGCAGTACTTC
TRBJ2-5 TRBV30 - CAWSFLETQYF TGTGCCTGGAGTTTCTTGGAGACCCAGTACTTC
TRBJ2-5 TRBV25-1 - CASSESGGTHQETQYF TGTGCCAGCAGTGAATCTGGCGGGACCCATCAAGAGACCCAGTACTTC
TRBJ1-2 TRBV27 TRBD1 CASSLSNYWTGFYGYTF TGTGCCAGCAGTTTATCGAACTATTGGACAGGGTTTTATGGCTACACCTTC
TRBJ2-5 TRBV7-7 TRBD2 CASSPSGRGETQYF TGTGCCAGCAGCCCCAGCGGGAGAGGGGAGACCCAGTACTTC
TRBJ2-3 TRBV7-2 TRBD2 CASSTTYASGKGANTQYF TGTGCCAGCAGCACTACCTATGCTAGCGGGAAAGGTGCGAATACGCAGTATTTT
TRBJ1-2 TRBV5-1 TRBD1 CASTARGGGSYGYTF TGCGCCAGCACCGCTCGAGGGGGCGGAAGCTATGGCTACACCTTC
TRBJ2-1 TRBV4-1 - CASSQVGDRRNEQFF TGCGCCAGCAGCCAAGTCGGAGACCGAAGGAATGAGCAGTTCTTC
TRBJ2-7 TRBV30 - CAWTHNSYEQYF TGTGCCTGGACCCACAATTCCTACGAGCAGTACTTC
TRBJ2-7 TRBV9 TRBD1 CASSVATGEPYEQYF TGTGCCAGCAGCGTAGCCACAGGGGAACCCTACGAGCAGTACTTC
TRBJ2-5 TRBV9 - CASSLKPREQETQYF TGTGCCAGCAGCCTCAAACCCAGGGAACAAGAGACCCAGTACTTC
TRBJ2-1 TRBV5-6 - CASSLDPGTSNEQFF TGTGCCAGCAGCTTGGATCCGGGAACCAGCAATGAGCAGTTCTTC
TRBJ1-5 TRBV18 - CASSPPEGAEGQPQHF TGTGCCAGCTCACCACCCGAGGGCGCGGAGGGTCAGCCCCAGCATTTT
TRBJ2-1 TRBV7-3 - CASALSGYNEQFF TGTGCCAGCGCCCTAAGCGGCTACAATGAGCAGTTCTTC
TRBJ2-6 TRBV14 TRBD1 CASSHPGTGESGGSGANVLTF TGTGCCAGCAGCCATCCCGGGACAGGGGAATCAGGGGGCTCTGGGGCCAACGTCCTGACTTTC
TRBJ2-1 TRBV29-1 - CSVGGRNSYNEQFF TGCAGCGTTGGAGGTCGGAACTCCTACAATGAGCAGTTCTTC
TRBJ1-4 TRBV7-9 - CASSLEATGKLFF TGTGCCAGCAGCTTAGAGGCGACGGGAAAACTGTTTTTT
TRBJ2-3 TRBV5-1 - CASSTPGVRGTDTQYF TGCGCCAGCAGCACCCCCGGGGTTCGGGGCACAGATACGCAGTATTTT